These 7 T cell receptor beta chains originate from one sample sequenced in a study of cytotoxic CD8 clonotypes in ibrutinib-treated CLL. Clones were sequenced by immunoSEQ multiplex PCR, and TCRdb holds only the in-frame ones, with some missing. Here the sample spans around 76,000 clones, over 65% being singletons. Sample: PBMCs, taken after 24 months of ibrutinib treatment. These receptors were taken from a human donor with chronic lymphocytic leukemia.

This clone was counted between two and nine times. The chain joins TRBV9 to TRBJ2-7; TRBD2 is a possible D gene (5 bases). V gave up 0 bases and J gave up 1 base, with 11 bases separating them. The CDR3 is 15 amino acids. The germline V gene has CDR1 SGDLS and CDR2 YYNGEE. CDR3 protein: CASSVAGSPSYEQYF. As DNA, the CDR3 is TGTGCCAGCAGCGTAGCGGGGAGTCCATCCTACGAGCAGTACTTC.

The chain links TRBV29-1 to TRBJ1-2, with D tentatively TRBD1 (5 bases). The V end was cut by 4 bases, the J end by 1 base, with 10 bases between. CDR1 is SQVTM, CDR2 ANQGSEA, per germline. The CDR3 is 13 amino acids. Written as DNA, the CDR3 is TGCAGCGTTGGTGGGGGGAATAACTATGGCTACACCTTC. Translating it yields CSVGGGNNYGYTF.

The chain links TRBV14 to TRBJ2-1; no reliable D call. CDR1 and CDR2 from the germline V gene are SGHDN and FVKESK. CDR3 length equals 18 residues. Trimming removed 4 bases from V and 0 bases from J, with 19 bases in between. The DNA of the CDR3 is TGTGCCAGCAGCCCAAGAAGTAGAGGCCGCTACTCCTACAATGAGCAGTTCTTC. Translated, it gives CASSPRSRGRYSYNEQFF.

V usage is TRBV7-3 and J usage is TRBJ2-7; TRBD1 matches 7 bases. This CDR3 comprises 15 residues. Germline CDR1 reads SGHTA; CDR2 reads FQGTGA. Trimming cost V 5 bases and J 0 bases; bases outside gene matches: 7. CDR3 region: CASSPQTGLSYEQYF. In DNA, the CDR3 is TGTGCCAGCAGCCCTCAGACAGGGCTCTCCTACGAGCAGTACTTC.

The chain links TRBV28 to TRBJ2-7; D uncertain. The CDR3 contains 12 residues. From germline, CDR1 is MDHEN and CDR2 SYDVKM. Trimming took off 3 bases at V and 3 bases at J, with 6 bases between the two ends. CDR3 coding DNA: TGTGCCAGCAGTTTCAGAGACTACGAGCAGTACTTC. Its protein product is CASSFRDYEQYF. The full variable domain, completed using reference TRBV28 and TRBJ2-7, is DVKVTQSSRYLVKRTGEKVFLECVQDMDHENMFWYRQDPGLGLRLIYFSYDVKMKEKGDIPEGYSVSREKKERFSLILESASTNQTSMYLCASSFRDYEQYFGPGTRLTVT.

The V and J genes are TRBV7-3 and TRBJ2-1, with D tentatively TRBD1 (7 bases). The CDR3 is 18 amino acids. Between the trimmed V and J ends, which lost 3 bases and 2 bases, there was a span of 20 bases. The germline CDR1 and CDR2 sequences are SGHTA and FQGTGA. The CDR3 coding sequence is TGTGCCAGCAGCTTCGGGGGACCCCGGACAGGACCCTACAATGAGCAGTTCTTC. Translating gives CASSFGGPRTGPYNEQFF. Looking up the rest from reference TRBV7-3 and TRBJ2-1 gives the full variable domain: GAGVSQTPSNKVTEKGKYVELRCDPISGHTALYWYRQSLGQGPEFLIYFQGTGAADDSGLPNDRFFAVRPEGSVSTLKIQRTERGDSAVYLCASSFGGPRTGPYNEQFFGPGTRLTVL.

The chain joins TRBV11-1 to TRBJ2-7; the match to TRBD1 covers 11 bases. The CDR3 contains 15 residues. V was clipped by 2 bases and J by 3 bases; unmatched bases: 3. CDR1 is SGHAT and CDR2 is FQDESV in the germline V gene (reference sequence). The CDR3 spells CASSLMGTGGYEQYF. The DNA for the CDR3 is TGTGCCAGCAGCTTAATGGGGACAGGGGGCTACGAGCAGTACTTC.